One and the same sample provided the 25 T cell receptor beta chains below, sequenced in a study of graft-versus-host responses after intestinal transplantation. This table comes from immunoSEQ multiplex PCR, and its TCRdb copy is limited to in-frame clones, with some not included. The sample contains fewer than 150,000 clones, roughly nine tenths of which appear only once. These receptors' antigens are unknown. Sample: unstimulated CD4+ T cells sorted from spleen or lymph node cells, taken before intestinal transplant. These receptors were obtained from a human donor who received an intestinal transplant.

The chain has TRBV28 and TRBJ1-5; D is uncertain. Germline V gene sequence: CDR1 MDHEN, CDR2 SYDVKM. The CDR3 extends over 14 amino acids. V was trimmed by 2 bases and J by 8 bases, leaving 13 bases between them. CDR3 nucleotide sequence: TGTGCCAGCAGTTTAACGCCGGGCTATGAGCCCCAGCATTTT. Translation gives CASSLTPGYEPQHF. Complete variable domain (other parts from reference TRBV28 and TRBJ1-5): DVKVTQSSRYLVKRTGEKVFLECVQDMDHENMFWYRQDPGLGLRLIYFSYDVKMKEKGDIPEGYSVSREKKERFSLILESASTNQTSMYLCASSLTPGYEPQHFGDGTRLSIL.

This clone was found once. The chain uses TRBV14 and TRBJ2-3; a possible D gene is TRBD2 (6 bases). V lost 3 bases and J 4 bases, leaving 29 bases between the germline ends. CDR1 and CDR2 (germline): SGHDN, FVKESK. The CDR3 contains 20 residues. The CDR3 here is CASSHSPGLSGRVSPDTQYF. CDR3 sequence (DNA): TGTGCCAGCAGCCATAGTCCAGGCTTAAGCGGGCGGGTCAGCCCAGATACGCAGTATTTT.

The rearrangement links TRBV15 to TRBJ1-6; the D gene is possibly TRBD1 (6 bases). Per germline, CDR1 LNHNV and CDR2 YYDKDF (reference sequence). The V end lost 5 bases, the J end lost 0 bases, and 17 bases lay between the germline ends. The CDR3 extends over 18 amino acids. CDR3 protein: CATSERGDKSSYNSPLHF. CDR3 sequence (DNA): TGTGCCACCAGCGAGAGAGGGGACAAGAGCTCCTATAATTCACCCCTCCACTTT.

The chain couples TRBV6-1 to TRBJ2-3; D perhaps matches TRBD2 (6 bases). V shed 5 bases and J shed 1 base, with 7 bases lying between them. This CDR3 comprises 13 residues. Germline V CDR1 and CDR2: MNHNS, SASEGT. The CDR3 here is CASSWGGTDTQYF. CDR3 in DNA: TGTGCCAGCAGTTGGGGGGGCACAGATACGCAGTATTTT.

The chain joins TRBV6-5 to TRBJ2-3, with TRBD2 as a possible D gene (7 bases). V lost 9 bases and J lost 5, with 18 bases in between. This CDR3 is 14 amino acids long. Germline V gene data show CDR1 as MNHEY and CDR2 as SVGAGI. The CDR3 DNA follows: TGTGCCAGTCATTCCGGGGGGCTGGGAGATACGCAGTATTTT. Protein product: CASHSGGLGDTQYF.

This clone was counted between two and nine times. J is TRBJ2-3 and V is TRBV7-6; D is undetermined. CDR3 length: 13 residues. V lost 0 bases and J 5 bases, leaving 6 bases between the germline ends. CDR1 is SGHVS, CDR2 FNYEAQ, per germline. The CDR3 protein is CASSLAPGDTQYF. CDR3 in DNA: TGTGCCAGCAGCTTAGCCCCCGGAGATACGCAGTATTTT.

The CDR3 coding sequence is TGCGCCAGCAGCCAAGAACAGTTTAGCAATCAGCCCCAGCATTTT. Residues: CASSQEQFSNQPQHF. The V and J genes are TRBV4-1 and TRBJ1-5; the D is unclear. The CDR3 spans 15 residues. Trimming removed 0 bases at V and 0 bases at J, with 6 bases between. Germline values: CDR1 MGHRA, CDR2 YSYEKL.

The J gene is TRBJ2-5, the V gene TRBV5-4; D possibly uses TRBD1 or TRBD2 (5 bases each). This CDR3 is 15 amino acids long. Trimming stripped 4 bases from V and 3 bases from J, with 16 bases between. The germline gives CDR1 SGHNT, CDR2 YYREEE (reference sequence). The CDR3 DNA follows: TGTGCCAGCAGCGGGCGGCCGGGGACGGAAGAGACCCAGTACTTC. This translates into CASSGRPGTEETQYF.

The rearrangement uses TRBV4-1 and TRBJ1-4; a weak D match, TRBD1 (5 bases). Trimming shortened V by 3 bases and J by 0 bases, and 11 bases separated the two germline ends. The CDR3 is 16 residues long. The V gene's germline CDR1 is MGHRA and CDR2 YSYEKL. DNA of the CDR3: TGCGCCAGCAGCCAGCCACCGGGGGCAACTAATGAAAAACTGTTTTTT. It codes for CASSQPPGATNEKLFF.

Only a few counts were recorded for this clone. The chain carries TRBV6-5 and TRBJ2-7, with a weak D call TRBD2 (5 bases). Germline V CDR1 and CDR2: MNHEY, SVGAGI. The V end was cut by 0 bases, the J end by 5 bases, with 11 bases between. This CDR3 region has 14 residues. The CDR3 DNA follows: TGTGCCAGCAGTTACTCCCGGGGTAGCCACGAGCAGTACTTC. Residues: CASSYSRGSHEQYF.

This clone was seen a handful of times. The rearrangement links TRBV19 to TRBJ2-7; D perhaps matches TRBD1 (7 bases). The germline V gene has CDR1 LNHDA and CDR2 SQIVND (reference sequence). The CDR3 sequence is 15 residues long. Deletions cut 4 bases from V and 3 bases from J, with 16 bases between. In nucleotides, the CDR3 is TGTGCCAGTAGTAGGGGGGACAGTCTAAGCTACGAGCAGTACTTC. This sequence encodes CASSRGDSLSYEQYF. Drawing the rest from reference TRBV19 and TRBJ2-7, the complete variable domain is DGGITQSPKYLFRKEGQNVTLSCEQNLNHDAMYWYRQDPGQGLRLIYYSQIVNDFQKGDIAEGYSVSREKKESFPLTVTSAQKNPTAFYLCASSRGDSLSYEQYFGPGTRLTVT.

J is TRBJ1-4 and V is TRBV11-2; no firm D call. The CDR3 sequence is 13 residues long. Trimming took 5 bases from V and 4 from J, leaving 8 bases between them. Looked up from germline, CDR1 is SGHAT and CDR2 is FQNNGV. The CDR3 nucleotides read TGTGCCAGCAGCGGTAGTTATAATGAAAAACTGTTTTTT. This sequence encodes CASSGSYNEKLFF.

This clone has only one observation. The V gene is TRBV11-3, the J gene TRBJ2-3; 8 nucleotides agree with TRBD2. Germline CDR1 SGHNT, CDR2 YENEEA. CDR3 length equals 12 residues. The CDR3 DNA reads as TGTGCGTCCGGCGGGGGGCCAGATACGCAGTATTTT. It translates to CASGGGPDTQYF.

The chain couples TRBV27 to TRBJ2-1; D call uncertain. Germline assignment: CDR1 MNHEY and CDR2 SMNVEV (reference sequence). The CDR3 length is 15 residues. The V end lost 2 bases, the J end lost 10 bases, and 18 bases lay between the germline ends. The CDR3 DNA sequence: TGTGCCAGCAGTTTAGGTGCGCTACCCTTTGGGGAGCAGTTCTTC. Translated: CASSLGALPFGEQFF.

V usage is TRBV11-2 and J usage is TRBJ1-1; D is possibly TRBD1 (5 bases). CDR1 SGHAT and CDR2 FQNNGV come from the germline V gene. CDR3 size: 13 residues. V gave up 4 bases and J gave up 1 base, with 7 bases separating them. In nucleotides, the CDR3 is TGTGCCAGCAGCTGGGACTGGAACACTGAAGCTTTCTTT. Translated: CASSWDWNTEAFF.

The chain recombines TRBV18 with TRBJ1-2; 7 bases map to TRBD1. CDR1 is KGHSH and CDR2 is LQKENI in the germline V gene. V shed 6 bases, J shed 1 base, and the junction held 8 bases outside the gene matches. The CDR3 length is 15 residues. The CDR3, as DNA: TGTGCCAGCTCCCCAGCCGGGACAGATAACTATGGCTACACCTTC. Translated, it gives CASSPAGTDNYGYTF.

CDR3 in amino acids: CASSQDGRGDLAFF. CDR3 in DNA: TGCGCCAGCAGCCAAGATGGTCGGGGGGACTTAGCTTTCTTT. The chain is built from TRBV4-1 and TRBJ1-1; D perhaps matches TRBD1 (5 bases). Deletions cut 0 bases from V and 10 bases from J, with 15 bases between. Germline assignment: CDR1 MGHRA and CDR2 YSYEKL. CDR3 length: 14 residues.

The chain recombines TRBV7-6 with TRBJ2-5; unclear D gene. Germline CDR1 is SGHVS and CDR2 is FNYEAQ. The CDR3 is 11 amino acids. V lost 5 bases, J lost 1 base, and 2 bases lay in between. CDR3 protein: CASSLQETQYF. In nucleotides, the CDR3 is TGTGCCAGCAGCCTCCAAGAGACCCAGTACTTC. Drawing the rest from reference TRBV7-6 and TRBJ2-5, the complete variable domain is GAGVSQSPRYKVTKRGQDVALRCDPISGHVSLYWYRQALGQGPEFLTYFNYEAQQDKSGLPNDRFSAERPEGSISTLTIQRTEQRDSAMYRCASSLQETQYFGPGTRLLVL.

The chain carries TRBV29-1 and TRBJ1-1; D call uncertain. From germline, CDR1 is SQVTM and CDR2 ANQGSEA. Trimming removed 6 bases from V and 3 bases from J, with 20 bases in between. The CDR3 is 15 residues long. CDR3 sequence: CSVAQPGLLDTEAFF. CDR3 coding DNA: TGCAGCGTGGCACAACCTGGACTATTGGACACTGAAGCTTTCTTT.

This clone has only one observation. The rearrangement links TRBV5-4 to TRBJ2-1, with 12 bases matching TRBD2. The CDR3 consists of 15 residues. Losses at the gene ends were 3 bases for V and 7 bases for J; bases not matched to a gene: 5. CDR1 and CDR2 from the germline V gene are SGHNT and YYREEE (reference sequence). CDR3 sequence (DNA): TGTGCCAGCAGCTACCTAGCGGGGGGGCTTAATGAGCAGTTCTTC. Its protein is CASSYLAGGLNEQFF.

The chain employs TRBV15 and TRBJ2-1, with D unresolved. Germline V gene sequence: CDR1 LNHNV, CDR2 YYDKDF (reference sequence). The CDR3 sequence is 15 residues long. Trimming left V 7 bases short and J 0 bases short, with 13 bases between. CDR3 DNA sequence: TGTGCCACCAACATGGAGAAGAGCTCCTACAATGAGCAGTTCTTC. It encodes CATNMEKSSYNEQFF.

The chain has TRBV2 and TRBJ2-1, with D possibly being TRBD2 (6 bases). This CDR3 contains 15 residues. V dropped 8 bases and J dropped 8 bases, with 22 bases sitting between them. From germline, CDR1 is SNHLY and CDR2 FYNNEI. For the CDR3, the DNA is TGTGCCAGCGGGCTCTGGGATCTAGCGATGGATGAGCAGTTCTTC. Translating it yields CASGLWDLAMDEQFF.

The chain uses TRBV19 and TRBJ2-1; unclear D gene. Germline CDR1 and CDR2: LNHDA and SQIVND (reference sequence). V lost 0 bases to trimming and J lost 0 bases, with 18 bases between them. The CDR3 is made up of 19 amino acids. The CDR3 DNA sequence: TGTGCCAGTAGTATAGATCGACGGGCGGCAGCCAGCTCCTACAATGAGCAGTTCTTC. Translation gives CASSIDRRAAASSYNEQFF. The full variable domain, its missing parts supplied by reference TRBV19 and TRBJ2-1, is DGGITQSPKYLFRKEGQNVTLSCEQNLNHDAMYWYRQDPGQGLRLIYYSQIVNDFQKGDIAEGYSVSREKKESFPLTVTSAQKNPTAFYLCASSIDRRAAASSYNEQFFGPGTRLTVL.

This clone is a singleton in its sample. The rearrangement joins TRBV5-1 to TRBJ2-3, with 9 bases fitting TRBD1. J was trimmed by 4 bases and V by 4 bases; bases with no gene match: 7. From germline, CDR1 is SGHRS and CDR2 YFSETQ. The CDR3 has 15 residues. The CDR3 DNA is TGCGCCAGCAGCCAAGGACAGGGGCAAGCAGATACGCAGTATTTT. Translation gives CASSQGQGQADTQYF.

V is TRBV6-1 and J is TRBJ1-2, with D unclear. V was pared by 0 bases and J by 4 bases, with 15 bases between. Germline V gives CDR1 MNHNS, CDR2 SASEGT. The CDR3 length is 16 residues. The CDR3 loop reads CASSEALGNRFYGYTF. The DNA of the CDR3 is TGTGCCAGCAGTGAAGCGCTCGGTAACAGATTCTATGGCTACACCTTC.